Below, one T cell receptor (beta chain) is given with its context. The trim removed 7 bases at V and 6 bases at J, leaving 11 bases unmatched. The CDR3 has 14 amino acids. Germline lookup yields CDR1 SNHLY and CDR2 FYNNEI. A library of TCRbeta sequences, prepared with unique molecular identifiers, was generated. TCRdb passed the PCR reads through MiXCR, listing each CDR3 protein once. The data contain more than 550,000 distinct CDR3 sequences, roughly a tenth of them singletons. This specimen comes from a study of T-cell reconstitution after alpha-beta-depleted transplantation in children. The sequencing used PBMCs from the stem cell graft donor, collected from the stem cell graft. The clonotype originates from a human donor who donated a stem cell graft to a child with acute myeloid leukemia. This sequence joins TRBV2 and TRBJ2-7; 8 nucleotides match TRBD1. CDR3 bases: TGTGCCAGCAATCGGGGACAGGACATCGGCGAGCAGTACTTC. Translating it yields CASNRGQDIGEQYF.